This T cell receptor beta chain was sequenced during a study of blood T cell repertoires in COVID-19. Study context: Whether acute or convalescent, the COVID-19 samples came from the United States, Italy and Spain. PBMCs, B-cell-depleted T cells, or T cells provided the cDNA or gDNA that made up the material.

Clones were read by immunoSEQ multiplex PCR, and TCRdb kept only the in-frame ones, dropping some. The sample includes roughly 250,000 clones, just over 90% of them seen just once. Participants spanned ages about 18 to 95 years and resided in 20 to 30 US areas. Researchers sorted participants into cohorts using their self-reported clinical history. Germline lookup yields CDR1 LNHDA and CDR2 SQIVND (reference sequence). This CDR3 spans 15 amino acids. V lost 7 bases, J lost 6 bases, and 6 bases stayed unmatched. The specimen was PBMCs or T cells enriched from blood (not recorded which). This chain uses TRBV19 with TRBJ2-2; 12 bases agree with TRBD2. The source is a woman aged 35 to 49 with acute COVID-19. The CDR3 is CASNLRTSGAGELFF. In DNA, the CDR3 is TGTGCCAGTAACCTCCGGACTAGCGGGGCCGGGGAGCTGTTTTTT.